Each of the 5 T cell receptor beta chains below was sequenced from the same sample in a study of control samples from healthy donors and cancer patients. Libraries were prepared by immunoSEQ multiplex PCR; TCRdb keeps only in-frame clonotypes and omits some of them. The sample includes about 120,000 clones, 85% to 90% of them seen just once. Material: PBMCs. These receptors all come from a woman between 50 and 59 years old with colorectal cancer.

V usage is TRBV27 and J usage is TRBJ1-4, with unresolved D. The CDR3 length is 15 residues. Trimming shortened V by 5 bases and J by 3 bases, and 13 bases separated the two germline ends. CDR1 MNHEY and CDR2 SMNVEV come from the germline V gene (reference sequence). In DNA form, the CDR3 reads TGTGCCAGCAGTGATAATTCGGCGGCTAATGAAAAACTGTTTTTT. Its protein product is CASSDNSAANEKLFF.

The chain links TRBV19 to TRBJ1-6, with TRBD1 identical over 7 bases. Germline V CDR1 and CDR2: LNHDA, SQIVND (reference sequence). V gave up 0 bases and J gave up 5 bases; unmatched junction bases: 4. This CDR3 spans 16 amino acids. The CDR3 bases are TGTGCCAGTAGTATAGACGGGACAGTTAATAATTCACCCCTCCACTTT. Translated, it gives CASSIDGTVNNSPLHF.

The chain joins TRBV28 to TRBJ2-1; D unclear. Germline loops: CDR1 MDHEN, CDR2 SYDVKM. This CDR3 has 10 amino acids. V was cut by 3 bases and J by 9 bases, with 3 bases left in between. CDR3 coding DNA: TGTGCCAGCAGTTTCGGTGAGCAGTTCTTC. Translated, it gives CASSFGEQFF.

CDR3 in amino acids: CASSGDRGNQPQHF. The DNA for the CDR3 is TGTGCCAGCTCAGGGGACAGGGGAAATCAGCCCCAGCATTTT. V gene TRBV18 combines with J gene TRBJ1-5; TRBD1 matches 10 bases. This CDR3 contains 14 residues. Germline assignment: CDR1 KGHSH and CDR2 LQKENI. Trimming removed 5 bases from V and 4 bases from J; junction bases left unmatched: 2.

V gene TRBV11-2 combines with J gene TRBJ1-1; D is perhaps TRBD1 (5 bases). V was shortened by 4 bases and J by 6 bases, with 12 bases between the two germline ends. The germline gives CDR1 SGHAT, CDR2 FQNNGV. The CDR3 has 13 amino acids. The DNA of the CDR3 is TGTGCCAGCAGCTCTATCGGGGGACCTGAAGCTTTCTTT. This gives the protein CASSSIGGPEAFF.